Shown below are 21 T cell receptor beta chains from a single sample sequenced in a study of a mutant IDH1 vaccine in newly diagnosed glioma. The time point here: week 5, during vaccination. Every single dose of the vaccine, 300 ug of mutant IDH1 20-mer peptide, came with topical imiquimod. These TCRs are of unknown antigen specificity. Here immunoSEQ multiplex PCR was the method, and the copy in TCRdb shows in-frame clones only, minus some. The table has tens of thousands of clones, 82% seen once. The source was PBMCs, collected from a glioma patient whose treatment included an IDH1 peptide vaccine. The origin of the receptors is a woman under 30 with glioma. Some clones in this sample may be carry-over from other donors' samples.

V usage is TRBV14 and J usage is TRBJ1-2; D not certain. Trimming removed 4 bases at V and 3 bases at J, with 9 bases between. The V gene's germline CDR1 is SGHDN and CDR2 FVKESK. The CDR3 covers 13 residues. The CDR3 loop reads CASSLGSDYGYTF. CDR3 coding DNA: TGTGCCAGCAGCCTCGGGAGCGACTATGGCTACACCTTC.

CDR3 in amino acids: CASGQGGDTQYF. The CDR3, as DNA: TGTGCCAGCGGACAGGGAGGAGATACGCAGTATTTT. This chain connects TRBV7-2 to TRBJ2-3, with 8 bases lining up with TRBD1. This CDR3 spans 12 amino acids. V lost 8 bases and J lost 5; bases outside the gene matches: 3. Germline CDR1 and CDR2: SGHTA and FQGNSA.

This sequence joins TRBV5-4 and TRBJ2-5, with D maybe TRBD2 (5 bases). This CDR3 spans 13 amino acids. Germline assignment: CDR1 SGHNT and CDR2 YYREEE (reference sequence). Trimming removed 5 bases at V and 11 bases at J, with 19 bases between. DNA of the CDR3: TGTGCCAGCAGTTCTGAAGGCTTCTGGGAGCAGTACTTC. Translation: CASSSEGFWEQYF.

This clone showed up just once. This rearrangement joins TRBV5-6 to TRBJ1-2, with TRBD1 matching over 10 bases. Germline V gene lookup returns CDR1 SGHDT and CDR2 YYEEEE. The trim removed 5 bases at V and 7 bases at J, leaving 11 bases unmatched. CDR3 length equals 15 residues. The CDR3 is CASSPQGTGAIGYTF. The CDR3 nucleotides read TGTGCCAGCAGTCCCCAGGGGACAGGGGCTATTGGCTACACCTTC.

The chain has TRBV11-3 and TRBJ2-1; 10 bases agree with TRBD2. Trimming at V came to 5 bases and at J to 16 bases, leaving 23 bases not matched to a gene. Germline V lookup: CDR1 SGHNT, CDR2 YENEEA. This CDR3 contains 17 residues. CDR3 sequence: CASSRSPWQREGPIEFF. In DNA, the CDR3 is TGTGCCAGCAGCCGATCCCCTTGGCAGCGGGAGGGCCCGATCGAATTCTTC.

This CDR3 is CASSPDRVAGELFF. DNA for the CDR3: TGTGCCAGCAGCCCCGACAGGGTGGCCGGGGAGCTGTTTTTT. The chain couples TRBV7-9 to TRBJ2-2; 7 positions match TRBD1. Germline V gives CDR1 SEHNR, CDR2 FQNEAQ (reference sequence). The CDR3 covers 14 residues. V was pared by 5 bases and J by 6 bases, with 6 bases of the junction left unmatched.

The chain recombines TRBV19 with TRBJ2-1; possibly TRBD1 or TRBD2 for D (6 bases each). Germline V lookup: CDR1 LNHDA, CDR2 SQIVND (reference sequence). V was shortened by 6 bases and J by 7 bases, with 10 bases between the two germline ends. The CDR3 extends over 12 amino acids. The CDR3 spells CASREGENEQFF. CDR3 DNA sequence: TGTGCCAGTAGGGAGGGGGAGAATGAGCAGTTCTTC.

V gene TRBV5-1 combines with J gene TRBJ2-1, with TRBD2 matching over 10 bases. CDR3 size: 14 residues. J gave up 8 bases and V 9 bases, and 11 bases lay outside the gene matches. Per germline, CDR1 SGHRS and CDR2 YFSETQ. The CDR3 bases are TGCGCCACCCGGACTAGCGGAACCCCGGATGAGCAGTTCTTC. Translation gives CATRTSGTPDEQFF.

V and J are TRBV6-4 and TRBJ2-2; D not resolved. From germline, CDR1 is MRHNA and CDR2 SNTAGT. Trimming removed 0 bases at V and 5 bases at J, with 7 bases between. This CDR3 contains 14 residues. CDR3 loop: CASSDSKGTGELFF. The CDR3 coding sequence is TGTGCCAGCAGTGACTCGAAGGGTACCGGGGAGCTGTTTTTT.

The V and J genes are TRBV19 and TRBJ2-2; unclear D gene. The CDR3 totals 16 residues. Between the trimmed V and J ends, which lost 1 base and 5 bases, there was a span of 14 bases. Germline values: CDR1 LNHDA, CDR2 SQIVND (reference sequence). CDR3 nucleotides: TGTGCCAGTAGTATAGGAGAGGTTTCAGGAACCGGGGAGCTGTTTTTT. Its translation is CASSIGEVSGTGELFF.

This sequence joins TRBV6-5 and TRBJ2-7; 11 bases are a match to TRBD1. The germline V gene has CDR1 MNHEY and CDR2 SVGAGI. This CDR3 region has 15 residues. V dropped 2 bases and J dropped 4; count of bases not matched to a gene: 4. The CDR3 DNA reads TGTGCCAGCAGTTACGGTGGACAGGGGGCGTACGAGCAGTACTTC. Amino acids: CASSYGGQGAYEQYF.

The V and J genes are TRBV28 and TRBJ2-3, with a weak D call TRBD2 (7 bases). The CDR3 length is 18 residues. The V end was cut by 5 bases, the J end by 1 base, with 22 bases between. Germline assignment: CDR1 MDHEN and CDR2 SYDVKM. In nucleotides, the CDR3 is TGTGCCAGCAGTCTAACGGTGGGGGGGCTTGGTCGCACAGATACGCAGTATTTT. It translates to CASSLTVGGLGRTDTQYF.

The chain employs TRBV5-4 and TRBJ2-5, with TRBD1 matching 8 bases. The CDR3 has 16 residues. The germline gives CDR1 SGHNT, CDR2 YYREEE (reference sequence). V lost 4 bases, J lost 2 bases, and 10 bases stayed unmatched. The CDR3 DNA sequence: TGTGCCAGCAGCCCCGCCCCCGGGACAGGTCAAGAGACCCAGTACTTC. Protein sequence: CASSPAPGTGQETQYF.

This chain links TRBV9 with TRBJ1-1; D unresolved. The length of the CDR3 is 14 residues. V was trimmed by 4 bases and J by 5 bases, leaving 15 bases between them. Germline V gives CDR1 SGDLS, CDR2 YYNGEE. Here the CDR3 reads CASSPDPDGTEAFF. The CDR3 coding sequence is TGTGCCAGCAGCCCTGACCCGGATGGAACTGAAGCTTTCTTT.

The J gene is TRBJ2-7, the V gene TRBV6-1; the D gene is possibly TRBD1 (9 bases). Trimming pared 7 bases from V and 9 bases from J, leaving 25 bases between. The CDR3 runs 15 residues. Germline values: CDR1 MNHNS, CDR2 SASEGT. For the CDR3, the DNA is TGTGCCAGCATGCCCCGGGACAGGGTTCGGGGGGGGCAGTACTTC. This codes for CASMPRDRVRGGQYF.

The V gene is TRBV19, the J gene TRBJ2-1; tentatively, D is TRBD2 (5 bases). This CDR3 is 13 amino acids long. Germline V gene sequence: CDR1 LNHDA, CDR2 SQIVND (reference sequence). V was clipped by 3 bases and J by 8 bases, with 11 bases between them. CDR3 protein: CASSISGRDEQFF. For the CDR3, the DNA is TGTGCCAGTAGTATTTCGGGAAGGGATGAGCAGTTCTTC. Full variable domain (outside the CDR3, taken from reference TRBV19 and TRBJ2-1): DGGITQSPKYLFRKEGQNVTLSCEQNLNHDAMYWYRQDPGQGLRLIYYSQIVNDFQKGDIAEGYSVSREKKESFPLTVTSAQKNPTAFYLCASSISGRDEQFFGPGTRLTVL.

CDR3 sequence: CASSPFGQGYYEQYF. As DNA, the CDR3 is TGTGCCAGTAGTCCATTTGGTCAGGGGTATTACGAGCAGTACTTC. The V call is TRBV19, the J call TRBJ2-7; D possibly corresponds to TRBD1 (6 bases). Between the trimmed V and J ends, which lost 5 bases and 4 bases, there was a span of 18 bases. This CDR3 is 15 amino acids long. The V gene's germline CDR1 is LNHDA and CDR2 SQIVND (reference sequence). Filled out from reference TRBV19 and TRBJ2-7, the complete variable domain reads DGGITQSPKYLFRKEGQNVTLSCEQNLNHDAMYWYRQDPGQGLRLIYYSQIVNDFQKGDIAEGYSVSREKKESFPLTVTSAQKNPTAFYLCASSPFGQGYYEQYFGPGTRLTVT.

The CDR3 reads CASSLVPTYTLYEQYF. The CDR3 DNA follows: TGCGCCAGCAGCTTGGTTCCTACCTACACCCTGTACGAGCAGTACTTC. The chain couples TRBV5-1 to TRBJ2-7; D remains ambiguous. V shed 0 bases and J shed 4 bases, with 17 bases lying between them. Germline values: CDR1 SGHRS, CDR2 YFSETQ. This CDR3 is 16 amino acids long.

The rearrangement links TRBV6-4 to TRBJ1-2; TRBD1 matches 8 bases. This CDR3 has 13 amino acids. The ends lost 8 bases at V and 2 bases at J; junction bases unmatched: 4. The germline CDR1 and CDR2 sequences are MRHNA and SNTAGT. The CDR3 sequence is CASSRDRNYGYTF. In DNA, the CDR3 is TGTGCCAGCTCCAGGGACAGGAACTATGGCTACACCTTC.

This chain joins TRBV19 and TRBJ1-2; weak D call: TRBD1 (6 bases). The germline CDR1 and CDR2 sequences are LNHDA and SQIVND (reference sequence). V was trimmed by 1 base and J by 4 bases, leaving 7 bases between them. This CDR3 is built from 13 residues. The DNA of the CDR3 is TGTGCCAGTAGTATAGGGGGGCCCTATGGCTACACCTTC. This encodes CASSIGGPYGYTF. Full variable domain (remainder filled in from reference TRBV19 and TRBJ1-2): DGGITQSPKYLFRKEGQNVTLSCEQNLNHDAMYWYRQDPGQGLRLIYYSQIVNDFQKGDIAEGYSVSREKKESFPLTVTSAQKNPTAFYLCASSIGGPYGYTFGSGTRLTVV.

The chain recombines TRBV6-5 with TRBJ2-2; D is unclear. Trimming shortened V by 2 bases and J by 1 base, and 11 bases separated the two germline ends. The CDR3 is 16 residues long. Germline CDR1 MNHEY, CDR2 SVGAGI. The CDR3 sequence is CASSYDSWRNTGELFF. Here the CDR3 DNA reads TGTGCCAGCAGTTACGACTCATGGCGGAACACCGGGGAGCTGTTTTTT.